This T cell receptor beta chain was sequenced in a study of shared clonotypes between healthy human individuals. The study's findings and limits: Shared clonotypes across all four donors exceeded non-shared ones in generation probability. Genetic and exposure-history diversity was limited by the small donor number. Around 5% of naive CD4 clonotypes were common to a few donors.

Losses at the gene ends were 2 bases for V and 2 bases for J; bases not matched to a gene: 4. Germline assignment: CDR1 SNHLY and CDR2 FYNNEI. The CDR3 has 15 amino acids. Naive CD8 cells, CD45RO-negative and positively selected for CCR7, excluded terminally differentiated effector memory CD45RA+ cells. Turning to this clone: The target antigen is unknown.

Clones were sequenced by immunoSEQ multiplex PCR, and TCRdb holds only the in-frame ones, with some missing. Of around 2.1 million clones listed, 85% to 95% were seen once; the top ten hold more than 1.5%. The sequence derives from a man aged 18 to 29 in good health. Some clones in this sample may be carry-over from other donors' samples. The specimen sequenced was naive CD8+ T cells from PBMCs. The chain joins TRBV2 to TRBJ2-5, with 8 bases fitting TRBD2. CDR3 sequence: CASSELSGKQETQYF. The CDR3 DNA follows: TGTGCCAGCAGTGAACTTAGCGGGAAGCAAGAGACCCAGTACTTC.